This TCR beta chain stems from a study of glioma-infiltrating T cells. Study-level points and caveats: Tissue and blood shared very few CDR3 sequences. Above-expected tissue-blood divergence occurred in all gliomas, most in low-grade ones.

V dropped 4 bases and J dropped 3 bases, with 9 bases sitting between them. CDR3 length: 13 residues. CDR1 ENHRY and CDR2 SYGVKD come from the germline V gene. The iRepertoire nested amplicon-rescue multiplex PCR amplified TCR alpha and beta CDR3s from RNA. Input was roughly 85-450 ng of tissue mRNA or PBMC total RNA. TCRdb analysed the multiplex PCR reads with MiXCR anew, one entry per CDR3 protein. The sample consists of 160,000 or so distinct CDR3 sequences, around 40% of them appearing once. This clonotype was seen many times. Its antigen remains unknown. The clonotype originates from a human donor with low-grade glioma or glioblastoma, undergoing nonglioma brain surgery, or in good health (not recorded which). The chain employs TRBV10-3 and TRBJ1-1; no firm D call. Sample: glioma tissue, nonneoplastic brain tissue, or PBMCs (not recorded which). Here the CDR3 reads CAISGQSDTEAFF. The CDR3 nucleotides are TGTGCCATCAGTGGACAATCGGACACTGAAGCTTTCTTT.